This T cell receptor beta chain was recovered during a study of shared clonotypes between healthy human individuals. Comment on this clone: The junction does not match germline at one end; this may be a read error.

CDR3 size: 13 residues. Germline V gene data show CDR1 as MNHNY and CDR2 as SVGAGI (reference sequence). Every subset had its genomic DNA shared out evenly among several immunoSEQ plates. Measured with immunoSEQ multiplex PCR; TCRdb has only the in-frame clones, and not every one. The sample has about 2.3 million clones, 85% to 95% seen once; the top ten hold about 0.41%. The sequence derives from a young man in good health. Some clones in this sample may be carry-over from other donors' samples. The V and J genes are TRBV6-6 and TRBJ2-7; D uncertain. What was sequenced was naive CD4+ T cells from PBMCs. Subset indicated: CD45RA+ positively selected. The CDR3 loop reads CASSNSHSYEQYF. The CDR3 DNA sequence: TGTGCCAGCAGTAACTCTCACAGCTACGAGCAGTACTTC.